Detailed here is one TCR beta chain. The data were obtained in a study of CD8 T cells in Susac syndrome. After extraction with the RNeasy kit, about 0.45 to 1 ug of the RNA was reverse transcribed using random hexamers. TCRdb itself ran the immunoSEQ multiplex PCR reads through MiXCR, one entry per CDR3 protein. Altogether 100,000 to 150,000 distinct CDR3 sequences are present, over 85% being singletons, with the ten largest covering more than 0.25%. V lost 5 bases, J lost 4 bases, and 4 bases stayed unmatched. CDR1 is SEHNR, CDR2 FQNEAQ, per germline (reference sequence). The CDR3 loop spans 13 amino acids.

The sequence was collected from a human donor with multiple sclerosis. The rearrangement joins TRBV7-9 to TRBJ1-2; 7 positions match TRBD1. Sequencing was performed on CD8+ T cells from PBMCs. The CDR3 DNA follows: TGTGCCAGCAGCCTGGGGGACAGCTATGGCTACACCTTC. It yields the protein CASSLGDSYGYTF.